This TCR beta chain was found in a study of T cells in Graves' hyperthyroidism and ophthalmopathy. RNA transcripts provided the source from which TCR beta CDR3 regions were amplified. The study used the HTBI primer set for a first-round RT-PCR of the TCR CDR3. TCRdb reprocessed the multiplex PCR reads via MiXCR and lists one record per CDR3 protein. The sample yields 480,000 or so distinct CDR3 sequences, 35% to 50% seen once. Germline CDR1 and CDR2: SGHDT and YYEEEE. V dropped 4 bases and J dropped 3 bases, with 13 bases sitting between them. CDR3 length equals 14 residues. This clonotype was detected many times.

Specimen: peripheral blood or thyroid tissue (not recorded which). The chain employs TRBV5-6 and TRBJ1-2, with D possibly matching TRBD1 (5 bases). The origin of this receptor is an adult woman with Graves' disease, either hyperthyroidism or ophthalmopathy (not recorded which). CDR3 sequence reads: CASSLGENYYGYTF. As DNA, the CDR3 is TGTGCCAGCAGCCTAGGGGAAAACTACTATGGCTACACCTTC. The full variable domain, completed using reference TRBV5-6 and TRBJ1-2, is DAGVTQSPTHLIKTRGQQVTLRCSPKSGHDTVSWYQQALGQGPQFIFQYYEEEERQRGNFPDRFSGHQFPNYSSELNVNALLLGDSALYLCASSLGENYYGYTFGSGTRLTVV.